The 9 T cell receptor beta chains below all came from one sample that was sequenced in a study of PD-1 blockade in classical Hodgkin lymphoma. Assay: immunoSEQ multiplex PCR; the TCRdb copy retains only in-frame clones and omits some. The table lists about 28,000 clones, roughly 85% of them singletons. Each patient experienced a relapse that followed autologous stem cell transplantation, and brentuximab vedotin exposure varied. Sample: peripheral blood mononuclear cells (PBMCs), taken before the second cycle of nivolumab. The receptors shown here come from a human donor with classical Hodgkin lymphoma.

The V and J genes are TRBV6-5 and TRBJ1-4; D unresolved. CDR3 length: 13 amino acids. CDR1 and CDR2 (germline): MNHEY, SVGAGI. Deletions cut 6 bases from V and 8 bases from J, with 13 bases between. CDR3 region: CASSGGVSEKLFF. The CDR3 DNA follows: TGTGCCAGCAGCGGTGGGGTCTCAGAAAAACTGTTTTTT.

The genes are TRBV29-1 and TRBJ2-5; 7 nucleotides line up with TRBD1. Germline V gene lookup returns CDR1 SQVTM and CDR2 ANQGSEA. With V trimmed by 6 bases and J by 5 bases, 12 bases remained unmatched. The CDR3 loop spans 14 amino acids. CDR3 coding DNA: TGCAGCGTACAGGGGCCGTGGCGTGGGGAGACCCAGTACTTC. This codes for CSVQGPWRGETQYF.

In DNA form, the CDR3 reads TGTGCCTGGGGGGGAGCTGGAAACACCATATATTTT. This gives the protein CAWGGAGNTIYF. The chain employs TRBV30 and TRBJ1-3; possibly TRBD1 for D (5 bases). Germline V gene lookup returns CDR1 GTSNPN and CDR2 SVGIG (reference sequence). V lost 5 bases, J lost 2 bases, and 7 bases lay in between. The CDR3 loop spans 12 amino acids.

The V gene is TRBV5-6, the J gene TRBJ1-2; 9 bases are shared with TRBD1. The CDR3 is 15 residues long. The germline V gene has CDR1 SGHDT and CDR2 YYEEEE. The trim removed 4 bases at V and 10 bases at J, leaving 14 bases unmatched. The CDR3 loop reads CASSLVGQGPSDYTF. Here the CDR3 DNA reads TGTGCCAGCAGCCTGGTGGGACAGGGCCCTTCCGACTACACCTTC.

The chain joins TRBV7-9 to TRBJ2-3; 10 nucleotides match TRBD1. The J segment lost 4 bases and the V segment lost 10 bases, leaving 5 bases of the junction unmatched. The CDR3 runs 13 residues. Germline V gene lookup returns CDR1 SEHNR and CDR2 FQNEAQ (reference sequence). CDR3 sequence: CATDRGFADTQYF. The CDR3 nucleotides are TGTGCCACGGACAGGGGGTTTGCAGATACGCAGTATTTT.

V gene TRBV11-3 combines with J gene TRBJ1-1; D is perhaps TRBD1 (5 bases). The CDR3 has 15 amino acids. The germline V and J ends were trimmed by 1 base and 0 bases, with 9 bases remaining between them. The germline CDR1 and CDR2 sequences are SGHNT and YENEEA. CDR3 in amino acids: CASSLVDSMNTEAFF. The CDR3 DNA is TGTGCCAGCAGCTTAGTTGACAGCATGAACACTGAAGCTTTCTTT.

The chain couples TRBV19 to TRBJ1-1, with TRBD1 matching 10 bases. V lost 2 bases and J lost 1; bases outside the gene matches: 7. The CDR3 totals 17 residues. CDR1 LNHDA and CDR2 SQIVND come from the germline V gene (reference sequence). The DNA of the CDR3 is TGTGCCAGTAGTATAAGTTTGGGACAGGGGTGGAACACTGAAGCTTTCTTT. This encodes CASSISLGQGWNTEAFF.

This chain joins TRBV6-5 and TRBJ2-3; the D is unclear. Trimming removed 5 bases from V and 6 bases from J, with 18 bases in between. Germline V gives CDR1 MNHEY, CDR2 SVGAGI. The CDR3 consists of 15 residues. The CDR3 DNA follows: TGTGCCAGCAGTGGAAAGGTTCGGGCCCGGGATACGCAGTATTTT. Residues: CASSGKVRARDTQYF.

The V and J genes are TRBV19 and TRBJ2-3; TRBD2 is a possible D gene (6 bases). Trimming pared 3 bases from V and 0 bases from J, leaving 13 bases between. The germline gives CDR1 LNHDA, CDR2 SQIVND (reference sequence). The CDR3 is 16 residues long. The CDR3 reads CASSIGGTTSTDTQYF. CDR3 coding DNA: TGTGCCAGTAGTATTGGCGGGACGACTAGCACAGATACGCAGTATTTT.